A selection of T cell receptor beta chains follows, all from one sample in a study of shared clonotypes between healthy human individuals. The method was immunoSEQ multiplex PCR; TCRdb's version includes in-frame clones alone and lacks a portion of them. The table has about 2 million clones, 95% seen once. Source material: naive CD4+ T cells sorted from blood. The receptors shown here come from a man aged 18 to 30 in good health. The CDR3 runs from the conserved cysteine through the conserved F or W. Each record gives: V gene, D gene, clone size, J gene, CDR3 DNA, CDR3 protein. D genes are given only for firm matches. Rows give clone size only sometimes, using once, few, many, or a class for an expanded clone.

V: TRBV6-1; D: TRBD1; size: -; J: TRBJ1-2; DNA: TGTGCCAGCAGTGAAGCAACGGGAAGAGACAGGGGGTACTATGGCTACACCTTC; CDR3: CASSEATGRDRGYYGYTF
V: TRBV15; D: -; size: -; J: TRBJ2-7; DNA: TGTGCCACCAGCAGAGCGACTCCTGGGGCTTACGAGCAGTACTTC; CDR3: CATSRATPGAYEQYF
V: TRBV19; D: -; size: -; J: TRBJ1-2; DNA: TGTGCCAGTACCAACATGGAGAGGGACAACTATGGCTACACCTTC; CDR3: CASTNMERDNYGYTF
V: TRBV9; D: -; size: -; J: TRBJ2-7; DNA: TGTGCCAGCAGCGCGGGGACAAGTTACTACGAGCAGTACTTC; CDR3: CASSAGTSYYEQYF
V: TRBV5-1; D: -; size: -; J: TRBJ1-5; DNA: TGCGCCAGCAGCTTGGGACCAAGGGAGCCCCAGCATTTT; CDR3: CASSLGPREPQHF
V: TRBV27; D: -; size: -; J: TRBJ1-4; DNA: TGTGCCAGCAGTTTATTCGCTCAAGTTGAAAAACTGTTTTTT; CDR3: CASSLFAQVEKLFF
V: TRBV4-2; D: -; size: -; J: TRBJ1-4; DNA: TGTGCCAGCAGCCAAGAGATTTTACAGGGAACTAATGAAAAACTGTTTTTT; CDR3: CASSQEILQGTNEKLFF
V: TRBV4-3; D: TRBD2; size: once; J: TRBJ2-1; DNA: TGCGCCAGCAGCCAAGATCCGGGAGGGGCTGTGTTATCCTACAATGAGCAGTTCTTC; CDR3: CASSQDPGGAVLSYNEQFF
V: TRBV30; D: -; size: -; J: TRBJ2-6; DNA: TGTGCCTGGAGCACAGGGAGAACCTCTGGGGCCAACGTCCTGACTTTC; CDR3: CAWSTGRTSGANVLTF
V: TRBV6-1; D: TRBD1; size: -; J: TRBJ2-2; DNA: TGTGCCAGCAGGACCGGGACAGGGAGTACCGGGGAGCTGTTTTTT; CDR3: CASRTGTGSTGELFF
V: TRBV7-2; D: -; size: -; J: TRBJ2-7; DNA: TGTGCCAGCAGCCGCATCTACGAGCAGTACTTC; CDR3: CASSRIYEQYF
V: TRBV5-5; D: -; size: few; J: TRBJ1-6; DNA: TGTGCCAGCAGCAAGACAGTCTATAATTCACCCCTCCACTTT; CDR3: CASSKTVYNSPLHF
V: TRBV4-3; D: -; size: -; J: TRBJ1-4; DNA: TGCGCCAGCAGCCAAGATCTGTCGGGGCCGGCAGAAAAACTGTTTTTT; CDR3: CASSQDLSGPAEKLFF
V: TRBV27; D: -; size: -; J: TRBJ1-4; DNA: TGTGCCAGCAGTCGGGGTCGACTTGGGGAAAAACTGTTTTTT; CDR3: CASSRGRLGEKLFF
V: TRBV20-1; D: -; size: -; J: TRBJ2-5; DNA: TGCAGTGCAACAGGGCTGGAGACCCAGTACTTC; CDR3: CSATGLETQYF
V: TRBV5-1; D: TRBD2; size: -; J: TRBJ2-7; DNA: TGCGCCAGCAGCTATCTAGCGGGGGCTTCCTACGAGCAGTACTTC; CDR3: CASSYLAGASYEQYF
V: TRBV9; D: -; size: -; J: TRBJ2-1; DNA: TGTGCCAGCAGCGTAGGTGTGACTACCTACAATGAGCAGTTCTTC; CDR3: CASSVGVTTYNEQFF
V: TRBV7-9; D: -; size: -; J: TRBJ2-1; DNA: TGTGCCAGCAGTCGGCCGGGACTCCCTTACCATGAGCAGTTCTTC; CDR3: CASSRPGLPYHEQFF
V: TRBV10-3; D: TRBD1; size: -; J: TRBJ1-1; DNA: TGTGCCTCCCAAAGGACAGGGGGGGGCACTGAAGCTTTCTTT; CDR3: CASQRTGGGTEAFF
V: TRBV5-1; D: -; size: -; J: TRBJ2-4; DNA: TGCGCCAGCAGCTTCAACACTGATAGCACCAAAAACATTCAGTACTTC; CDR3: CASSFNTDSTKNIQYF
V: TRBV4-3; D: -; size: once; J: TRBJ1-2; DNA: TGCGCCAGCAGCCAAGATTATTCTGGCTACACCTTC; CDR3: CASSQDYSGYTF
V: TRBV6-5; D: -; size: -; J: TRBJ1-4; DNA: TGTGCCAGCAGTTACGGGGGAATGGCTAATGAAAAACTGTTTTTT; CDR3: CASSYGGMANEKLFF
V: TRBV30; D: TRBD2; size: once; J: TRBJ2-5; DNA: TGTGCCTGGAGTGTACGTCGGACTAGCGGACACCAAGAGACCCAGTACTTC; CDR3: CAWSVRRTSGHQETQYF
V: TRBV30; D: TRBD1; size: -; J: TRBJ1-1; DNA: TGTGCCTCGCAAACACGGGACAGGGGGACTGAAGCTTTCTTT; CDR3: CASQTRDRGTEAFF
V: TRBV10-3; D: -; size: once; J: TRBJ2-7; DNA: TGTGCCATCAGTGAGGGAGAGCACTCCTACGAGCAGTACTTC; CDR3: CAISEGEHSYEQYF
V: TRBV4-2; D: TRBD2; size: -; J: TRBJ2-3; DNA: TGTGCCAGCAGCGAAGCGGGAGTGATGAGAGATACGCAGTATTTT; CDR3: CASSEAGVMRDTQYF
V: TRBV13; D: TRBD1; size: -; J: TRBJ2-2; DNA: TGTGCCACCGCTCGAGGGGGCGCGAACACCGGGGAGCTGTTTTTT; CDR3: CATARGGANTGELFF
V: TRBV6-5; D: -; size: -; J: TRBJ1-6; DNA: TGTGCCAGCAGTTATATGACGGATAATTCACCCCTCCACTTT; CDR3: CASSYMTDNSPLHF
V: TRBV28; D: TRBD1; size: -; J: TRBJ1-2; DNA: TGTGCCAGCATCTCCCCGGGACAGGGGTCTGGCTACACCTTC; CDR3: CASISPGQGSGYTF
V: TRBV7-2; D: TRBD1; size: -; J: TRBJ1-2; DNA: TGTGCCAGCAGCCAAGGACAGGGGGCGATTCTTTATGGCTACACCTTC; CDR3: CASSQGQGAILYGYTF
V: TRBV19; D: -; size: -; J: TRBJ1-5; DNA: TGTGCCAGTAGTCCCCCAAATAGCAATCAGCCCCAGCATTTT; CDR3: CASSPPNSNQPQHF
V: TRBV5-1; D: TRBD2; size: -; J: TRBJ2-5; DNA: TGCGCCAGCAGCTTGGAAGGTAGCGGGAGCGGCGGGTACTTC; CDR3: CASSLEGSGSGGYF
V: TRBV19; D: -; size: -; J: TRBJ2-7; DNA: TGTGCCAGCCAGGATATGTTCTCCTACGAGCAGTACTTC; CDR3: CASQDMFSYEQYF